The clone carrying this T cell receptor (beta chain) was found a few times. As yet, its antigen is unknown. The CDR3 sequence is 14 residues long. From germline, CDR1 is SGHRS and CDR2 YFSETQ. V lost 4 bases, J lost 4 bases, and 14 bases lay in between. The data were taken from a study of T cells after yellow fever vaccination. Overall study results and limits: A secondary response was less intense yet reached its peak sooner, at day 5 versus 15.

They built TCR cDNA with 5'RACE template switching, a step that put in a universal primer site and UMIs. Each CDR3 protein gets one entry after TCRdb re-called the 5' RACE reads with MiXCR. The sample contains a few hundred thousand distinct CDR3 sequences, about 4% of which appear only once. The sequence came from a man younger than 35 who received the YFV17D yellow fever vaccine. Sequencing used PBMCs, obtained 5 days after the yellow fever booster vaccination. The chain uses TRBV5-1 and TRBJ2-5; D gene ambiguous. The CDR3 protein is CASSDLSTVETQYF. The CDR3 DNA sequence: TGCGCCAGCAGCGATCTAAGTACAGTAGAGACCCAGTACTTC.